The source of this T cell receptor beta chain is a study of OX40 agonist ivuxolimab in advanced cancers. Study-wide background: Three patients showed partial responses: one hepatocellular carcinoma and two cutaneous melanoma cases.

The V gene end was trimmed by 2 bases and the J gene end by 5 bases; junction bases not matched to a gene: 7. Germline V gene sequence: CDR1 MGHRA, CDR2 YSYEKL. The CDR3 length is 16 residues. Data came from immunoSEQ multiplex PCR; TCRdb stores just in-frame clones and leaves some out. The table lists approximately 47,000 clones, around nine tenths of them singletons. Material: CD4+ or CD8+ T cells sorted from blood, obtained in a trial of the OX40 agonist ivuxolimab. The V and J genes are TRBV4-1 and TRBJ2-2; TRBD1 matches at 8 bases. The sequence was collected from an adult with an advanced solid tumor such as melanoma, head and neck, liver or kidney cancer. CDR3 nucleotide sequence: TGCGCCAGCAGCCAATCGGCGACAGGGGTGACCGGGGAGCTGTTTTTT. Its translation is CASSQSATGVTGELFF.